The 31 T cell receptor beta chains below were found in one sample sequenced in a study of T cells in Graves' hyperthyroidism and ophthalmopathy. TCR beta CDR3 sequences were amplified from RNA transcripts. HTBI primers were the set used in a first-round RT-PCR of the TCR CDR3. TCRdb reprocessed the multiplex PCR reads with MiXCR, giving one entry per CDR3 protein. The profile shows a few hundred thousand distinct CDR3 sequences, 16% of them singletons. Sequenced: blood. These receptors all come from a woman in her twenties or thirties with Graves' ophthalmopathy.

This chain connects TRBV12-3 or TRBV12-4 to TRBJ2-5, with D uncertain. Trimming removed 3 bases at V and 5 bases at J, with 10 bases between. This CDR3 is built from 13 residues. The CDR3 coding sequence is TGTGCCAGCAGTTTGCAGATTGGGGAGACCCAGTACTTC. Translating it yields CASSLQIGETQYF.

This clonotype has ten or more counts. This chain uses TRBV6-5 with TRBJ2-7; no firm D call. The germline CDR1 and CDR2 sequences are MNHEY and SVGAGI. Deletions cut 2 bases from V and 0 bases from J, with 14 bases between. The CDR3 is 16 residues long. The CDR3 DNA reads TGTGCCAGCAGTTACAAGACACTCAGTAGCTCCTACGAGCAGTACTTC. Protein: CASSYKTLSSSYEQYF.

V and J are TRBV7-2 and TRBJ2-1, with 8 nucleotides matching TRBD2. Germline V lookup: CDR1 SGHTA, CDR2 FQGNSA. This CDR3 contains 16 residues. The V segment lost 2 bases and the J segment 6 bases; nucleotides outside the gene matches: 9. The chain's CDR3 is CASSLQAAGVGNEQFF. In nucleotides, the CDR3 is TGTGCCAGCAGCTTACAGGCAGCGGGAGTTGGCAATGAGCAGTTCTTC.

The sample holds many counts of this clonotype. V and J are TRBV12-3 or TRBV12-4 and TRBJ2-1; D perhaps matches TRBD2 (6 bases). Deletions cut 5 bases from V and 2 bases from J, with 16 bases between. The CDR3 loop spans 16 amino acids. CDR3 DNA sequence: TGTGCCAGCAGTCCATCACCAACGGGGGCCTACAATGAGCAGTTCTTC. Amino acid sequence: CASSPSPTGAYNEQFF.

This chain connects TRBV2 to TRBJ2-7; D is possibly TRBD2 (5 bases). Germline V lookup: CDR1 SNHLY, CDR2 FYNNEI. The V end was cut by 6 bases, the J end by 3 bases, with 9 bases between. This CDR3 is 12 amino acids long. The CDR3 here is CASSGLNYEQYF. The CDR3 region has the DNA TGTGCCAGCAGCGGACTGAACTACGAGCAGTACTTC.

The table lists this clonotype with many counts. The chain carries TRBV30 and TRBJ2-3, with TRBD1 as a possible D gene (5 bases). There are 14 residues in the CDR3. CDR1 GTSNPN and CDR2 SVGIG come from the germline V gene (reference sequence). The V gene lost 8 bases and the J gene lost 4 bases, with 19 bases spanning the gap. In nucleotides, the CDR3 is TGTGCCAGCGAGCGTAACTGGGGCGCAGATACGCAGTATTTT. Translating gives CASERNWGADTQYF. The entire variable domain, with the rest obtained from reference TRBV30 and TRBJ2-3, is as follows: SQTIHQWPATLVQPVGSPLSLECTVEGTSNPNLYWYRQAAGRGLQLLFYSVGIGQISSEVPQNLSASRPQDRQFILSSKKLLLSDSGFYLCASERNWGADTQYFGPGTRLTVL.

The chain couples TRBV4-2 to TRBJ2-7, with 11 positions matching TRBD2. Per germline, CDR1 LGHNA and CDR2 YNFKEQ. The V and J ends lost 1 base and 4 bases, in that order; junction bases with no gene match: 6. The CDR3 extends over 16 amino acids. CDR3 nucleotides: TGTGCCAGCAGCCAAGTTAGCGGGAGGGCCGATTACGAGCAGTACTTC. Translated, it gives CASSQVSGRADYEQYF.

In this sample, this clonotype turned up many times. CDR3 bases: TGTGCCAGCAGCCCCAATGGTGGGGGACAGGGTGGGACTGAAGCTTTCTTT. It translates to CASSPNGGGQGGTEAFF. This chain joins TRBV4-2 and TRBJ1-1; 9 nucleotides align to TRBD1. This CDR3 is built from 17 residues. V lost 4 bases to trimming and J lost 5 bases; unmatched junction nucleotides: 14. The germline CDR1 and CDR2 sequences are LGHNA and YNFKEQ.

This clonotype has ten or more counts. V gene TRBV2 combines with J gene TRBJ2-3, with 13 positions matching TRBD2. J lost 2 bases, V lost 7 bases, and 6 bases had no gene match. This CDR3 is built from 16 residues. Germline CDR1 reads SNHLY; CDR2 reads FYNNEI. CDR3 in DNA: TGTGCCAGCAATCTGGGACTAGCGGGATCCACAGATACGCAGTATTTT. Translating gives CASNLGLAGSTDTQYF.

The chain uses TRBV4-3 and TRBJ1-3; D gene ambiguous. Germline V gives CDR1 LGHNA, CDR2 YSLEER. The CDR3 is made up of 15 amino acids. V lost 0 bases, J lost 2 bases, and 8 bases lay in between. The CDR3 coding sequence is TGCGCCAGCAGCCAAGACACGGGTACTGGAAACACCATATATTTT. Translated, it gives CASSQDTGTGNTIYF.

This clonotype has ten or more counts. The CDR3 bases are TGTGCCAGCAGCTATTGGCCATTAGATACGCAGTATTTT. Translating it yields CASSYWPLDTQYF. The V gene is TRBV7-3, the J gene TRBJ2-3; D is uncertain. CDR1 and CDR2 from the germline V gene are SGHTA and FQGTGA. Trimming shortened V by 4 bases and J by 5 bases, and 10 bases separated the two germline ends. The CDR3 contains 13 residues.

This clonotype was recorded many times. V gene TRBV29-1 combines with J gene TRBJ2-3; D unclear. The CDR3 is 10 residues long. CDR1 and CDR2 from the germline V gene are SQVTM and ANQGSEA. Trimming took 5 bases from V and 6 from J, leaving 6 bases between them. CDR3 bases: TGCAGCGTTCGGTGGGATACGCAGTATTTT. This codes for CSVRWDTQYF.

The V and J genes are TRBV30 and TRBJ1-5, with TRBD1 matching over 11 bases. After removal of 5 bases from V and 1 base from J, the junction contained 4 bases not matched to a gene. The length of the CDR3 is 15 residues. Germline values: CDR1 GTSNPN, CDR2 SVGIG (reference sequence). CDR3 DNA: TGTGCCTGGGGGACAGGGGGTAGGAGCAATCAGCCCCAGCATTTT. This encodes CAWGTGGRSNQPQHF.

This chain uses TRBV28 with TRBJ2-7; 7 bases map to TRBD1. Germline loops: CDR1 MDHEN, CDR2 SYDVKM. This CDR3 region has 13 residues. V dropped 5 bases and J dropped 3; count of bases not matched to a gene: 4. CDR3 bases: TGTGCCAGCAGTCAGGACAGGATCTACGAGCAGTACTTC. It codes for CASSQDRIYEQYF.

The J gene is TRBJ2-1, the V gene TRBV7-2, with TRBD2 matching over 10 bases. The V segment lost 2 bases and the J segment 9 bases; nucleotides outside the gene matches: 4. Germline V CDR1 and CDR2: SGHTA, FQGNSA. The CDR3 extends over 14 amino acids. Here the CDR3 reads CASSLSGRAVEQFF. CDR3 sequence (DNA): TGTGCCAGCAGCTTAAGCGGGAGGGCCGTTGAGCAGTTCTTC.

This clonotype has ten or more counts. The chain recombines TRBV12-3 or TRBV12-4 with TRBJ1-1; D call uncertain. V was pared by 2 bases and J by 6 bases, with 13 bases between. The CDR3 is 14 amino acids. CDR3 DNA sequence: TGTGCCAGCAGTTTATCCTCAATCGGCCCTGAAGCTTTCTTT. Translating gives CASSLSSIGPEAFF.

This clonotype was seen repeatedly, ten times or more. The chain uses TRBV7-9 and TRBJ2-1; D gene ambiguous. Germline V CDR1 and CDR2: SEHNR, FQNEAQ (reference sequence). The V and J ends lost 5 bases and 10 bases respectively, with 15 bases between them. CDR3 size: 13 residues. Written as DNA, the CDR3 is TGTGCCAGCAGCCCAGGCGTCGGGTCCGAGCAGTTCTTC. Translating gives CASSPGVGSEQFF.

This clonotype was observed at least ten times. The chain couples TRBV7-8 to TRBJ2-7, with TRBD1 as a possible D gene (5 bases). The CDR3 extends over 16 amino acids. Germline values: CDR1 SGHVS, CDR2 FQNEAQ. Trimming stripped 5 bases from V and 6 bases from J, with 23 bases between. Here the CDR3 reads CASSKTVPGGLSEQYF. The CDR3 DNA reads as TGTGCCAGCAGCAAGACAGTACCAGGCGGCTTAAGCGAGCAGTACTTC.

This clonotype has only a few counts. This rearrangement joins TRBV19 to TRBJ1-1; D perhaps matches TRBD1 (5 bases). V lost 9 bases and J lost 2, with 10 bases in between. The CDR3 is made up of 12 amino acids. Germline values: CDR1 LNHDA, CDR2 SQIVND (reference sequence). The CDR3 DNA follows: TGTGCCAGCCGGGACCTTAACACTGAAGCTTTCTTT. As protein: CASRDLNTEAFF. Together with reference TRBV19 and TRBJ1-1, the CDR3 gives the full variable domain: DGGITQSPKYLFRKEGQNVTLSCEQNLNHDAMYWYRQDPGQGLRLIYYSQIVNDFQKGDIAEGYSVSREKKESFPLTVTSAQKNPTAFYLCASRDLNTEAFFGQGTRLTVV.

The chain uses TRBV29-1 and TRBJ1-1; D is unclear. V gave up 4 bases and J gave up 1 base, with 10 bases separating them. The CDR3 is 13 amino acids. The V gene's germline CDR1 is SQVTM and CDR2 ANQGSEA. In DNA form, the CDR3 reads TGCAGCGTTGGGGTCGCGACGAACACTGAAGCTTTCTTT. Its translation is CSVGVATNTEAFF. Based on the CDR3 plus reference TRBV29-1 and TRBJ1-1, the full variable domain is SAVISQKPSRDICQRGTSLTIQCQVDSQVTMMFWYRQQPGQSLTLIATANQGSEATYESGFVIDKFPISRPNLTFSTLTVSNMSPEDSSIYLCSVGVATNTEAFFGQGTRLTVV.

This clonotype was recorded a few times. This chain connects TRBV7-9 to TRBJ1-1; tentatively, D is TRBD1 (5 bases). Germline lookup yields CDR1 SEHNR and CDR2 FQNEAQ (reference sequence). This CDR3 has 16 residues. The V and J ends lost 5 bases and 3 bases respectively, with 19 bases between them. The CDR3 sequence is CASSQSVREGHTEAFF. In nucleotides, the CDR3 is TGTGCCAGCAGCCAATCCGTCAGGGAAGGGCACACTGAAGCTTTCTTT.

V and J are TRBV6-5 and TRBJ2-1; maybe TRBD2 (6 bases). Germline CDR1 reads MNHEY; CDR2 reads SVGAGI. The CDR3 is 14 amino acids. V was trimmed by 6 bases and J by 10 bases, leaving 19 bases between them. The CDR3 DNA reads TGTGCCAGCAGCTACGGGGATGGGGGGTGGGAGCAGTTCTTC. This gives the protein CASSYGDGGWEQFF.

This clonotype was counted at least ten times. V usage is TRBV6-5 and J usage is TRBJ2-7, with no clear D. The germline CDR1 and CDR2 sequences are MNHEY and SVGAGI. This CDR3 is 14 amino acids long. Trimming cost V 6 bases and J 1 base, with 13 bases left between them. The CDR3 reads CASRQTELSYEQYF. The DNA of the CDR3 is TGTGCCAGCAGGCAAACCGAACTATCCTACGAGCAGTACTTC.

On this clonotype: One base away lies a much larger clone, so this may be a sequencing read error. CDR3 nucleotide sequence: TGCAGTGCTAGAGATGGTCGGGGGATCCAAGAGACCCAGTTCTTC. Protein sequence: CSARDGRGIQETQFF. This rearrangement joins TRBV20-1 to TRBJ2-5, with D maybe TRBD2 (6 bases). Matching the DNA end better, TRBJ2-1 makes the J call doubtful. Germline lookup yields CDR1 DFQATT and CDR2 SNEGSKA (reference sequence). There are 15 residues in the CDR3.

This clonotype was seen a few times. A much larger clonotype is one base distant, so this may be a read error. J is TRBJ2-1 and V is TRBV4-2; 7 bases agree with TRBD2. The germline V gene encodes CDR1 LGHNA and CDR2 YNFKEQ. Trimming removed 3 bases from V and 8 bases from J; junction bases left unmatched: 1. The CDR3 totals 12 residues. The CDR3: CASSHTSDEQFF. The CDR3 DNA sequence: TGTGCCAGCAGCCATACTAGCGATGAGCAGTTCTTC.

This clonotype was counted at least ten times. The chain is built from TRBV28 and TRBJ1-6, with TRBD1 matching over 9 bases. Losses at the gene ends were 5 bases for V and 7 bases for J; bases not matched to a gene: 9. Germline assignment: CDR1 MDHEN and CDR2 SYDVKM. CDR3 length: 16 amino acids. The DNA for the CDR3 is TGTGCCAGCAGTCCCACCCTCGGGACAGGGAATTCACCCCTCCACTTT. The encoded protein is CASSPTLGTGNSPLHF.

This clonotype was counted only a few times. The CDR3 nucleotides read TGTGCCAGCAGGAAAGACTACGAGCAGTACTTC. Its protein is CASRKDYEQYF. This chain joins TRBV7-9 and TRBJ2-7; D is unresolved. The CDR3 loop spans 11 amino acids. Germline lookup yields CDR1 SEHNR and CDR2 FQNEAQ (reference sequence). V was shortened by 6 bases and J by 3 bases, with 6 bases between the two germline ends.

A remark on this clonotype: One end of the junction varies from germline; a read error may be responsible. The V and J genes are TRBV11-2 and TRBJ1-3, with 9 bases aligning to TRBD1. This CDR3 is 16 amino acids long. From germline, CDR1 is SGHAT and CDR2 FQNNGV. CDR3 in amino acids: CVSSPRTGESGNTIYF. The DNA of the CDR3 is TGTGTCAGCAGCCCCCGGACAGGGGAGTCGGGAAACACCATATATTTT.

This rearrangement joins TRBV4-3 to TRBJ2-2, with 9 nucleotides matching TRBD2. The J segment lost 3 bases and the V segment lost 1 base, leaving 15 bases of the junction unmatched. The CDR3 sequence is 20 residues long. The V gene's germline CDR1 is LGHNA and CDR2 YSLEER. CDR3: CASSQAYSGRRVEYTGELFF. The CDR3 DNA follows: TGCGCCAGCAGCCAAGCCTATAGCGGGAGAAGGGTTGAGTACACCGGGGAGCTGTTTTTT.

This clonotype occurred many times. The chain has TRBV28 and TRBJ1-1; the D gene is possibly TRBD1 (5 bases). CDR1 is MDHEN, CDR2 SYDVKM, per germline. Trimming took off 6 bases at V and 4 bases at J, with 15 bases between the two ends. CDR3 length: 14 residues. In nucleotides, the CDR3 is TGTGCCAGCAGCTCATCCTACAGGAGCACTGAAGCTTTCTTT. The encoded protein is CASSSSYRSTEAFF.

This clonotype was counted ten times or more. V and J are TRBV12-3 or TRBV12-4 and TRBJ1-1, with D possibly being TRBD1 (5 bases). V was trimmed by 7 bases and J by 4 bases, leaving 13 bases between them. The CDR3 is made up of 13 amino acids. The CDR3 protein is CASTGYVRTEAFF. CDR3 DNA sequence: TGTGCCAGCACAGGGTACGTTCGCACTGAAGCTTTCTTT.